This T cell receptor (beta chain) was retrieved from a study of CD8+ T cells in alopecia areata. Documented treatment: oral pan-JAK inhibitor, 5-10 mg twice daily. Comments on this clone: This specimen includes other DNA sequences encoding the same CDR3.

There are 12 residues in the CDR3. The V gene's germline CDR1 is ENHRY and CDR2 SYGVKD. Deletions cut 4 bases from V and 5 bases from J, with 6 bases between. RNA extraction and reverse transcription yielded cDNA as sequencing template. Clones were sequenced by immunoSEQ multiplex PCR, and TCRdb holds only the in-frame ones, with some missing. Here the sample spans roughly 250,000 clones, about three fifths being singletons. The chain recombines TRBV10-3 with TRBJ1-5, with D possibly being TRBD1 (5 bases). Sequencing used CD4+ T cells sorted from blood, obtained at approximately week 51, from a patient treated with tofacitinib. The clonotype originates from a human donor with alopecia areata. The CDR3 bases are TGTGCCATCAGTGGGGGCGATCAGCCCCAGCATTTT. Protein sequence: CAISGGDQPQHF.